The TCR beta chain under discussion was sequenced for a study of blood T cell repertoires in COVID-19. Background on the study: From T cells, B-cell-depleted T cells, or PBMCs came the material, which was cDNA or gDNA.

Authors' analysis steps: Nucleated cell counts were estimated from reference gene primer amplification. Produced via immunoSEQ multiplex PCR; TCRdb's table is partial and in-frame only. V and J calls and clone size are as listed in that table; D and trimming were resolved from the DNA. The sample holds under 80,000 clones; roughly 71% are singletons and the top ten take 14% to 15%. Trimming removed 0 bases from V and 5 bases from J; junction bases left unmatched: 8. This CDR3 has 16 amino acids. The germline gives CDR1 SGDLS, CDR2 YYNGEE. This clone was recorded once. The material sequenced was peripheral blood. The chain links TRBV9 to TRBJ2-5; 9 bases fit TRBD2. The receptor was isolated from a man aged 60 to 75 with COVID-19, enrolled during active disease. The CDR3: CASSVAAGGPVETQYF. The CDR3 coding sequence is TGTGCCAGCAGCGTAGCGGCGGGGGGGCCGGTCGAGACCCAGTACTTC. Together with reference TRBV9 and TRBJ2-5, the CDR3 gives the full variable domain: DSGVTQTPKHLITATGQRVTLRCSPRSGDLSVYWYQQSLDQGLQFLIQYYNGEERAKGNILERFSAQQFPDLHSELNLSSLELGDSALYFCASSVAAGGPVETQYFGPGTRLLVL.